One sample yielded the 13 T cell receptor beta chains listed below, sequenced in a study of neoadjuvant anti-PD-1 for oral cavity cancer (dated by TCRdb to the early 2020s). The time point label here, explained by the study, means: after neoadjuvant nivolumab, at surgical resection. The library was built by means of the immunoSEQ multiplex PCR assay. TCRdb stores this immuneACCESS table with in-frame sequences only. Part of the clones is absent; in the studies checked, under half of the shortfall reflects unresolved V genes, and no reason is known for the rest. In this sample the table shows tens of thousands of clones, under 30% of which occur a single time. In total, the top ten clones hold more than 15% of the sample. The source was tumor tissue, collected after nivolumab (anti-PD-1) treatment. Receptor source: a person aged 35 to 85 with oral cavity squamous cell carcinoma.

This clone was recorded a few times. The chain uses TRBV10-3 and TRBJ1-2; TRBD1 agrees at 10 bases. J lost 8 bases, V lost 5 bases, and 8 bases had no gene match. Per the germline V gene, CDR1 is ENHRY and CDR2 is SYGVKD. This CDR3 has 14 amino acids. The CDR3: CAISPGTGEGGYTF. CDR3 DNA: TGTGCCATCAGTCCCGGGACAGGGGAGGGCGGCTACACCTTC.

This clone was found a few times. The chain employs TRBV29-1 and TRBJ2-7; 8 bases fit TRBD1. CDR3 length: 15 residues. J lost 1 base, V lost 4 bases, and 9 bases had no gene match. Germline V gene sequence: CDR1 SQVTM, CDR2 ANQGSEA. In nucleotides, the CDR3 is TGCAGCGTTGTCGAGGGGACAGGCAAATCCTACGAGCAGTACTTC. It encodes CSVVEGTGKSYEQYF.

V usage is TRBV6-6 and J usage is TRBJ2-7; the match to TRBD1 covers 11 bases. CDR1 and CDR2 from the germline V gene are MNHNY and SVGAGI (reference sequence). J lost 6 bases, V lost 2 bases, and 6 bases had no gene match. This CDR3 is 15 amino acids long. Written as DNA, the CDR3 is TGTGCCAGCAGTTACGGGGGGACAGGGGGAATCGAGCAGTACTTC. Translation gives CASSYGGTGGIEQYF.

Sample share makes this clone medium-sized. The chain carries TRBV5-1 and TRBJ1-1; D is perhaps TRBD1 (5 bases). This CDR3 is 16 amino acids long. The V gene's germline CDR1 is SGHRS and CDR2 YFSETQ. Trimming cost V 0 bases and J 6 bases, with 18 bases left between them. The CDR3 loop reads CASSLASIGGVSEAFF. The CDR3 DNA reads TGCGCCAGCAGCTTGGCCTCTATCGGGGGGGTATCTGAAGCTTTCTTT.

The rearrangement joins TRBV6-5 to TRBJ2-5; TRBD2 aligns across 7 bases. Trimming took 0 bases from V and 7 from J; bases not matched to a gene: 11. The CDR3 spans 16 residues. Looked up from germline, CDR1 is MNHEY and CDR2 is SVGAGI. The CDR3 sequence is CASSYSSGEGWGTQYF. The CDR3, as DNA: TGTGCCAGCAGTTACTCGAGCGGGGAAGGCTGGGGGACCCAGTACTTC.

The gene calls are TRBV30 and TRBJ1-2, with D perhaps matching TRBD1 (6 bases). Per the germline V gene, CDR1 is GTSNPN and CDR2 is SVGIG (reference sequence). The CDR3 covers 12 residues. Between the trimmed V and J ends, which lost 7 bases and 3 bases, there was a span of 12 bases. The CDR3 is CAFTTGDYGYTF. CDR3 DNA: TGTGCCTTTACGACAGGCGACTATGGCTACACCTTC.

The V call is TRBV5-1, the J call TRBJ2-2; D unclear. Trimming took off 0 bases at V and 2 bases at J, with 8 bases between the two ends. CDR3 length equals 15 residues. The germline CDR1 and CDR2 sequences are SGHRS and YFSETQ. CDR3 DNA sequence: TGCGCCAGCAGCTTGGTAGCTCCAAACACCGGGGAGCTGTTTTTT. This codes for CASSLVAPNTGELFF.

This clone was counted ten times or more. This same CDR3 is encoded by further DNA sequences in the sample. V gene TRBV6-1 combines with J gene TRBJ2-1, with D possibly being TRBD1 or TRBD2 (5 bases each). Germline CDR1 and CDR2: MNHNS and SASEGT. The CDR3 has 12 amino acids. Trimming shortened V by 8 bases and J by 9 bases, and 14 bases separated the two germline ends. The CDR3 DNA reads TGTGCCAGCCGCGACGGGGCAGGTGAGCAGTTCTTC. This encodes CASRDGAGEQFF.

This chain joins TRBV18 and TRBJ1-5, with D perhaps matching TRBD1 (6 bases). With 2 bases removed from V and 0 bases from J, the gap between germline ends came to 14 bases. Germline CDR1 KGHSH, CDR2 LQKENI. The CDR3 is 17 amino acids. CDR3 nucleotide sequence: TGTGCCAGCTCACCAAGCGCAACAGGGATTAGCAATCAGCCCCAGCATTTT. Encoded protein: CASSPSATGISNQPQHF.

This clone has more than one count but fewer than ten. CDR3 residues: CASSLVGPATEAFF. CDR3 nucleotide sequence: TGTGCCAGCAGCTTAGTGGGGCCTGCCACTGAAGCTTTCTTT. This rearrangement joins TRBV7-3 to TRBJ1-1, with TRBD1 as a possible D gene (5 bases). Per the germline V gene, CDR1 is SGHTA and CDR2 is FQGTGA. The CDR3 loop spans 14 amino acids. V was cut by 2 bases and J by 4 bases, with 11 bases left in between.

The chain uses TRBV4-1 and TRBJ2-5; 7 nucleotides match TRBD2. Trimming cost V 4 bases and J 3 bases; bases outside gene matches: 5. The germline gives CDR1 MGHRA, CDR2 YSYEKL. The CDR3 consists of 14 residues. For the CDR3, the DNA is TGCGCCAGCAGCCCAGGCGGGGGAAAAGAGACCCAGTACTTC. Translated, it gives CASSPGGGKETQYF.

The rearrangement joins TRBV29-1 to TRBJ2-1; D is undetermined. Germline V lookup: CDR1 SQVTM, CDR2 ANQGSEA. The CDR3 totals 14 residues. Trimming took 3 bases from V and 0 from J, leaving 9 bases between them. CDR3 residues: CSVDRRSSYNEQFF. DNA of the CDR3: TGCAGCGTTGATCGGAGAAGCTCCTACAATGAGCAGTTCTTC.

The chain recombines TRBV19 with TRBJ2-2; D is tentatively TRBD1 or TRBD2 (5 bases each). This CDR3 region has 15 residues. Trimming took off 4 bases at V and 0 bases at J, with 9 bases between the two ends. Germline V gives CDR1 LNHDA, CDR2 SQIVND (reference sequence). The CDR3 DNA sequence: TGTGCCAGTAGTACAAGGGGAGCGAACACCGGGGAGCTGTTTTTT. This codes for CASSTRGANTGELFF.